The 23 T cell receptor beta chains listed next were all sequenced from one sample in a study of chemoradiotherapy in HPV16-positive cancers. Clones were read by immunoSEQ multiplex PCR, and TCRdb kept only the in-frame ones, dropping some. The sample yields 40,000 or so clones, more than 65% seen once. The sequencing used blood, collected from a patient who underwent chemoradiotherapy. All receptors derive from a human donor with HPV-associated anogenital cancer.

This clone was seen a single time. This chain joins TRBV30 and TRBJ1-3, with a possible D match to TRBD1 (5 bases). Trimming left V 4 bases short and J 0 bases short, with 10 bases between. CDR1 and CDR2 (germline): GTSNPN, SVGIG (reference sequence). The CDR3 extends over 14 amino acids. CDR3 sequence (DNA): TGTGCCTGGAAAACTGGGGCCTCTGGAAACACCATATATTTT. Protein sequence: CAWKTGASGNTIYF.

This clone was seen a handful of times. The CDR3 reads CASSPSRDPNTEAFF. CDR3 DNA sequence: TGTGCCAGCTCACCATCCCGGGACCCTAACACTGAAGCTTTCTTT. The chain recombines TRBV18 with TRBJ1-1; tentatively, D is TRBD1 (5 bases). V was trimmed by 2 bases and J by 2 bases, leaving 12 bases between them. CDR1 is KGHSH, CDR2 LQKENI, per germline. There are 15 residues in the CDR3.

The chain joins TRBV7-9 to TRBJ2-6; D uncertain. V lost 1 base and J lost 0, with 4 bases in between. Germline V gene sequence: CDR1 SEHNR, CDR2 FQNEAQ (reference sequence). This CDR3 has 15 residues. The CDR3 DNA follows: TGTGCCAGCAGCTTAGTGGGCTCTGGGGCCAACGTCCTGACTTTC. Protein: CASSLVGSGANVLTF. Supplemented by reference TRBV7-9 and TRBJ2-6, the full variable domain reads DTGVSQNPRHKITKRGQNVTFRCDPISEHNRLYWYRQTLGQGPEFLTYFQNEAQLEKSRLLSDRFSAERPKGSFSTLEIQRTEQGDSAMYLCASSLVGSGANVLTFGAGSRLTVL.

The chain joins TRBV9 to TRBJ2-5, with 7 bases that match TRBD1. Per germline, CDR1 SGDLS and CDR2 YYNGEE. This CDR3 spans 14 amino acids. V lost 0 bases and J lost 5; bases outside the gene matches: 4. Here the CDR3 DNA reads TGTGCCAGCAGCGTAGAAGGGGGCGATGAGACCCAGTACTTC. This sequence encodes CASSVEGGDETQYF.

This clone turned up a few times. The V call is TRBV29-1, the J call TRBJ1-2; 10 nucleotides match TRBD1. Losses at the gene ends were 7 bases for V and 7 bases for J; bases not matched to a gene: 6. Germline lookup yields CDR1 SQVTM and CDR2 ANQGSEA. The CDR3 consists of 12 residues. The CDR3 DNA sequence: TGCAGCGGAGGGGACAGGGGTGGTGGCTACACCTTC. It translates to CSGGDRGGGYTF.

The V and J genes are TRBV7-9 and TRBJ1-2, with 9 bases that match TRBD1. The CDR3 is made up of 14 amino acids. Trimming removed 4 bases from V and 4 bases from J; junction bases left unmatched: 4. The germline CDR1 and CDR2 sequences are SEHNR and FQNEAQ (reference sequence). The CDR3 protein is CASSWTGETYGYTF. The CDR3 DNA reads TGTGCCAGCAGCTGGACAGGGGAGACCTATGGCTACACCTTC.

The chain uses TRBV9 and TRBJ1-3; D unclear. Trimming stripped 1 base from V and 0 bases from J, with 14 bases between. Germline assignment: CDR1 SGDLS and CDR2 YYNGEE. The CDR3 has 17 residues. For the CDR3, the DNA is TGTGCCAGCAGCGTATATGACTTAGACCACTCTGGAAACACCATATATTTT. This codes for CASSVYDLDHSGNTIYF.

This clone has more than one count but fewer than ten. The chain joins TRBV11-2 to TRBJ1-1; 9 positions agree with TRBD1. The ends lost 3 bases at V and 8 bases at J; junction bases unmatched: 7. CDR1 is SGHAT and CDR2 is FQNNGV in the germline V gene. This CDR3 contains 14 residues. The CDR3 nucleotides read TGTGCCAGCAGCTTTCTAAGGACAGGGGACGAAGCTTTCTTT. Encoded protein: CASSFLRTGDEAFF.

This chain joins TRBV29-1 and TRBJ1-1; 11 bases match TRBD1. After removal of 6 bases from V and 5 bases from J, the junction contained 5 bases not matched to a gene. CDR3 length: 13 amino acids. The V gene's germline CDR1 is SQVTM and CDR2 ANQGSEA. CDR3 in amino acids: CSVGQGASTEAFF. For the CDR3, the DNA is TGCAGCGTAGGACAGGGGGCGAGTACTGAAGCTTTCTTT.

The chain couples TRBV10-3 to TRBJ2-6; TRBD2 matches 7 bases. The length of the CDR3 is 17 residues. Germline-derived CDR1 and CDR2 are ENHRY and SYGVKD. The trim removed 11 bases at V and 0 bases at J, leaving 13 bases unmatched. The CDR3 DNA reads as TGTGCCGGGTCGCGGGGCGGCGGGAGCTCTGGGGCCAACGTCCTGACTTTC. This sequence encodes CAGSRGGGSSGANVLTF.

The chain joins TRBV4-2 to TRBJ1-6; D gene ambiguous. Trimming stripped 4 bases from V and 2 bases from J, with 36 bases between. CDR1 LGHNA and CDR2 YNFKEQ come from the germline V gene. This CDR3 spans 24 amino acids. For the CDR3, the DNA is TGTGCCAGCAGCCCTTCCCCGGACCAGCGAATCCCCACTGCTGGGAGTCCCTATAATTCACCCCTCCACTTT. Translated: CASSPSPDQRIPTAGSPYNSPLHF.

V is TRBV11-2 and J is TRBJ1-4; no reliable D call. The V gene lost 1 base and the J gene lost 5 bases, with 8 bases spanning the gap. The CDR3 covers 14 residues. CDR1 and CDR2 (germline): SGHAT, FQNNGV. This CDR3 reads CASSLVQSNEKLFF. Here the CDR3 DNA reads TGTGCCAGCAGCTTAGTTCAGTCCAATGAAAAACTGTTTTTT.

The chain recombines TRBV28 with TRBJ1-2; no definite D call. The CDR3 length is 12 residues. With 1 base removed from V and 7 bases from J, the gap between germline ends came to 7 bases. Germline assignment: CDR1 MDHEN and CDR2 SYDVKM. CDR3 nucleotide sequence: TGTGCCAGCAGTTTATCTTATGGTGGCTACACCTTC. Protein sequence: CASSLSYGGYTF.

The chain links TRBV6-6 to TRBJ1-1, with D unclear. This CDR3 has 14 amino acids. Per germline, CDR1 MNHNY and CDR2 SVGAGI (reference sequence). Trimming took off 2 bases at V and 3 bases at J, with 10 bases between the two ends. The CDR3 region is CASSYRGSDTEAFF. For the CDR3, the DNA is TGTGCCAGCAGTTACCGAGGTTCCGACACTGAAGCTTTCTTT.

This chain uses TRBV6-5 with TRBJ1-5; D is possibly TRBD1 (6 bases). Trimming took off 0 bases at V and 1 base at J, with 10 bases between the two ends. CDR1 and CDR2 from the germline V gene are MNHEY and SVGAGI. The length of the CDR3 is 16 residues. CDR3 sequence reads: CASSYSGTQSNQPQHF. As DNA, the CDR3 is TGTGCCAGCAGTTACTCGGGGACACAGAGCAATCAGCCCCAGCATTTT.

This chain links TRBV7-8 with TRBJ1-6; 10 bases map to TRBD1. V lost 6 bases to trimming and J lost 8 bases; unmatched junction nucleotides: 4. CDR3 length: 14 amino acids. The germline V gene encodes CDR1 SGHVS and CDR2 FQNEAQ. Written as DNA, the CDR3 is TGTGCCAGCAGGCCGGACAGGGGGGATTCACCCCTCCACTTT. Protein product: CASRPDRGDSPLHF.

This clone was seen once. The chain has TRBV2 and TRBJ2-5; 8 positions agree with TRBD2. This CDR3 has 14 residues. The J segment lost 5 bases and the V segment lost 5 bases, leaving 7 bases of the junction unmatched. CDR1 is SNHLY, CDR2 FYNNEI, per germline. The CDR3 DNA reads as TGTGCCAGCAGTATATTTAGCGGGGTGGAGACCCAGTACTTC. This encodes CASSIFSGVETQYF. Full variable domain (missing parts from reference TRBV2 and TRBJ2-5): EPEVTQTPSHQVTQMGQEVILRCVPISNHLYFYWYRQILGQKVEFLVSFYNNEISEKSEIFDDQFSVERPDGSNFTLKIRSTKLEDSAMYFCASSIFSGVETQYFGPGTRLLVL.

The chain employs TRBV6-6 and TRBJ1-4; D uncertain. Germline V lookup: CDR1 MNHNY, CDR2 SVGAGI (reference sequence). This CDR3 spans 12 amino acids. Trimming left V 2 bases short and J 8 bases short, with 6 bases between. CDR3 in DNA: TGTGCCAGCAGTTACACCTACGAAAAACTGTTTTTT. Protein product: CASSYTYEKLFF.

The chain carries TRBV4-1 and TRBJ1-6; no clear D gene. This CDR3 contains 16 residues. Trimming took off 1 base at V and 4 bases at J, with 11 bases between the two ends. Per the germline V gene, CDR1 is MGHRA and CDR2 is YSYEKL. The chain's CDR3 is CASSQALEFYNSPLHF. The CDR3 bases are TGCGCCAGCAGCCAAGCTCTTGAATTTTATAATTCACCCCTCCACTTT.

This chain uses TRBV19 with TRBJ1-1; D remains unclear. This CDR3 has 14 residues. Germline lookup yields CDR1 LNHDA and CDR2 SQIVND (reference sequence). Trimming removed 3 bases from V and 2 bases from J, with 10 bases in between. The CDR3 DNA reads as TGTGCCAGTAGTATCTCCCTTGGAAACACTGAAGCTTTCTTT. This encodes CASSISLGNTEAFF.

V gene TRBV9 combines with J gene TRBJ2-2; 10 bases are shared with TRBD2. J gave up 7 bases and V 1 base, and 4 bases lay outside the gene matches. The CDR3 has 15 residues. Germline V gene sequence: CDR1 SGDLS, CDR2 YYNGEE. As DNA, the CDR3 is TGTGCCAGCAGCGTAACTAGCGGGGTGAACGGGGAGCTGTTTTTT. Translating it yields CASSVTSGVNGELFF.

The chain combines TRBV9 with TRBJ2-7, with D tentatively TRBD1 or TRBD2 (5 bases each). Trimming stripped 2 bases from V and 1 base from J, with 10 bases between. The CDR3 runs to 14 residues. Germline V gene lookup returns CDR1 SGDLS and CDR2 YYNGEE. CDR3 amino acids: CASSVDWGSYEQYF. The CDR3 DNA reads TGTGCCAGCAGCGTCGACTGGGGGTCCTACGAGCAGTACTTC.

J is TRBJ1-3 and V is TRBV9; the match to TRBD1 covers 7 bases. Germline CDR1 is SGDLS and CDR2 is YYNGEE. The CDR3 loop spans 17 amino acids. V shed 0 bases and J 3 bases; nucleotides not matched to a gene: 9. The CDR3 protein is CASSVATGGTVGNTIYF. The CDR3 nucleotides are TGTGCCAGCAGCGTAGCTACCGGAGGGACAGTTGGAAACACCATATATTTT. The full variable domain, with the rest looked up from reference TRBV9 and TRBJ1-3, is DSGVTQTPKHLITATGQRVTLRCSPRSGDLSVYWYQQSLDQGLQFLIQYYNGEERAKGNILERFSAQQFPDLHSELNLSSLELGDSALYFCASSVATGGTVGNTIYFGEGSWLTVV.